The 22 T cell receptor beta chains below were found in one sample sequenced in a study of T-cell memory formation after mild COVID-19. TCRdb reprocessed the 5' RACE reads via MiXCR and lists one record per CDR3 protein. The table includes roughly 86,000 distinct CDR3 sequences, around 16% detected once. The sequenced sample consisted of PBMCs or a T cell subset sorted from them (not recorded which). Receptor source: a man aged 18-30 years who had mild COVID-19 (a few samples of this study predate the infection). Cell type and time point are not known.

This clonotype turned up a few times. The gene calls are TRBV6-4 and TRBJ2-5; TRBD2 agrees at 11 bases. After removal of 6 bases from V and 3 bases from J, the junction contained 6 bases not matched to a gene. The CDR3 consists of 15 residues. CDR1 MRHNA and CDR2 SNTAGT come from the germline V gene. CDR3 loop: CASSLTSGGKETQYF. The CDR3 coding sequence is TGTGCCAGCAGCCTAACTAGCGGGGGAAAAGAGACCCAGTACTTC.

This clonotype was recorded a few times. The chain links TRBV4-1 to TRBJ1-6, with D perhaps matching TRBD1 (6 bases). Trimming shortened V by 2 bases and J by 9 bases, and 17 bases separated the two germline ends. The CDR3 totals 16 residues. Germline V gives CDR1 MGHRA, CDR2 YSYEKL. CDR3 sequence (DNA): TGCGCCAGCAGCCAATATAGTCCAGGGGAAGCTTCACCCCTCCACTTT. The encoded protein is CASSQYSPGEASPLHF.

This clonotype was observed many times. V and J are TRBV5-6 and TRBJ2-5; 9 positions agree with TRBD2. Germline trimming cut 0 bases from V and 1 base from J; bases unmatched to any gene: 4. The germline gives CDR1 SGHDT, CDR2 YYEEEE. The CDR3 is 16 residues long. In DNA, the CDR3 is TGTGCCAGCAGCTTGGCTAGCGGGATTCCCCAAGAGACCCAGTACTTC. This translates into CASSLASGIPQETQYF.

This clonotype has only a few counts. The rearrangement joins TRBV11-2 to TRBJ1-2; D unresolved. The ends were cut back, 5 bases at V and 0 bases at J, with 13 bases in the middle. This CDR3 has 15 residues. CDR1 SGHAT and CDR2 FQNNGV come from the germline V gene. The CDR3 coding sequence is TGTGCCAGCAGCCAGGCGGGGTGGGCTAACTATGGCTACACCTTC. Amino acid sequence: CASSQAGWANYGYTF.

This clonotype was seen a few times. The gene calls are TRBV4-1 and TRBJ2-3; 8 nucleotides agree with TRBD2. V gave up 2 bases and J gave up 5 bases; unmatched junction bases: 15. CDR3 length: 18 residues. CDR1 is MGHRA and CDR2 is YSYEKL in the germline V gene. The CDR3 loop is CASSQPGFRGGQRDTQYF. Here the CDR3 DNA reads TGCGCCAGCAGCCAACCAGGGTTTCGGGGGGGCCAAAGAGATACGCAGTATTTT.

The genes are TRBV7-2 and TRBJ2-3, with 7 bases aligning to TRBD2. V trimming: 10 bases; J trimming: 1 base; junction bases outside the gene matches: 5. The CDR3 length is 13 residues. The germline CDR1 and CDR2 sequences are SGHTA and FQGNSA. In DNA form, the CDR3 reads TGTGCCACCGGAGCGGGGCGCACAGATACGCAGTATTTT. Its translation: CATGAGRTDTQYF.

This clonotype was counted many times. This chain joins TRBV5-6 and TRBJ1-1; maybe TRBD1 (5 bases). This CDR3 contains 16 residues. Germline-derived CDR1 and CDR2 are SGHDT and YYEEEE. V gave up 2 bases and J gave up 2 bases, with 16 bases separating them. The CDR3 DNA is TGTGCCAGCAGCTTCCAGGGTCACCGTCCTAACACTGAAGCTTTCTTT. As protein: CASSFQGHRPNTEAFF. Supplemented by reference TRBV5-6 and TRBJ1-1, the full variable domain reads DAGVTQSPTHLIKTRGQQVTLRCSPKSGHDTVSWYQQALGQGPQFIFQYYEEEERQRGNFPDRFSGHQFPNYSSELNVNALLLGDSALYLCASSFQGHRPNTEAFFGQGTRLTVV.

The rearrangement uses TRBV4-3 and TRBJ1-1; D perhaps matches TRBD1 (6 bases). The CDR3 covers 15 residues. Trimming shortened V by 1 base and J by 1 base, and 10 bases separated the two germline ends. Per germline, CDR1 LGHNA and CDR2 YSLEER. The CDR3 spells CASSQVETGNTEAFF. The CDR3 DNA follows: TGCGCCAGCAGCCAAGTCGAGACAGGGAACACTGAAGCTTTCTTT.

This clonotype was detected only a few times. The V gene is TRBV6-5, the J gene TRBJ2-3; tentatively, D is TRBD1 or TRBD2 (5 bases each). The V gene lost 0 bases and the J gene lost 6 bases, with 10 bases spanning the gap. Germline assignment: CDR1 MNHEY and CDR2 SVGAGI. CDR3 size: 14 residues. The CDR3: CASSYSQGPDTQYF. CDR3 coding DNA: TGTGCCAGCAGTTACTCTCAGGGACCCGATACGCAGTATTTT.

The V and J genes are TRBV29-1 and TRBJ2-7, with D maybe TRBD2 (6 bases). Germline CDR1 SQVTM, CDR2 ANQGSEA. V was clipped by 0 bases and J by 3 bases, with 12 bases between them. The CDR3 covers 14 residues. CDR3 residues: CSVEDRLGGYEQYF. DNA of the CDR3: TGCAGCGTTGAAGATAGGCTCGGGGGCTACGAGCAGTACTTC.

The V gene is TRBV2, the J gene TRBJ2-7; TRBD2 matches at 7 bases. The CDR3 is 15 residues long. The J segment lost 5 bases and the V segment lost 2 bases, leaving 9 bases of the junction unmatched. Germline assignment: CDR1 SNHLY and CDR2 FYNNEI. The CDR3 DNA reads TGTGCCAGCAGTGAACCCCAGGCGGGGGATGACGAGCAGTACTTC. It translates to CASSEPQAGDDEQYF.

This clonotype has only a few counts. The chain uses TRBV20-1 and TRBJ2-5; the match to TRBD2 covers 14 bases. The V gene end was trimmed by 6 bases and the J gene end by 5 bases; junction bases not matched to a gene: 8. CDR1 is DFQATT and CDR2 is SNEGSKA in the germline V gene (reference sequence). The length of the CDR3 is 15 residues. Here the CDR3 reads CSAQGLAGGWETQYF. DNA of the CDR3: TGCAGTGCCCAAGGACTAGCGGGGGGCTGGGAGACCCAGTACTTC.

The rearrangement uses TRBV11-3 and TRBJ2-2; D remains unclear. The CDR3 has 13 amino acids. Germline V lookup: CDR1 SGHNT, CDR2 YENEEA. V shed 1 base and J shed 5 bases, with 5 bases lying between them. The CDR3 sequence: CASSLGVTGELFF. Here the CDR3 DNA reads TGTGCCAGCAGCTTAGGTGTAACCGGGGAGCTGTTTTTT.

This clonotype was recorded a few times. This rearrangement joins TRBV10-3 to TRBJ2-7; either TRBD1 or TRBD2 may supply D (6 bases each). Germline-derived CDR1 and CDR2 are ENHRY and SYGVKD. Trimming took off 0 bases at V and 6 bases at J, with 9 bases between the two ends. The CDR3 sequence is 13 residues long. The CDR3 is CAISESGGREQYV. The CDR3 region has the DNA TGTGCCATCAGTGAGTCTGGGGGGCGCGAGCAGTACGTC.

This clonotype was seen only a few times. The V and J genes are TRBV7-6 and TRBJ1-3; D remains unclear. From germline, CDR1 is SGHVS and CDR2 FNYEAQ. The ends were cut back, 1 base at V and 0 bases at J, with 7 bases in the middle. The CDR3 totals 15 residues. The chain's CDR3 is CASSLEPSSGNTIYF. CDR3 nucleotides: TGTGCCAGCAGCTTAGAACCGAGCTCTGGAAACACCATATATTTT.

There are many counts of this clonotype. The chain couples TRBV4-3 to TRBJ2-3; D uncertain. Trimming removed 0 bases at V and 4 bases at J, with 11 bases between. Germline assignment: CDR1 LGHNA and CDR2 YSLEER. There are 15 residues in the CDR3. The CDR3 loop is CASSQEERTADTQYF. The CDR3 DNA follows: TGCGCCAGCAGCCAAGAGGAAAGGACCGCAGATACGCAGTATTTT.

This clonotype has a handful of counts. The J gene is TRBJ2-5, the V gene TRBV29-1; D could derive from TRBD1 or TRBD2 (5 bases each). Deletions cut 7 bases from V and 5 bases from J, with 14 bases between. This CDR3 has 12 amino acids. Germline V gene lookup returns CDR1 SQVTM and CDR2 ANQGSEA. The CDR3 reads CSAPGPPETQYF. The CDR3 DNA reads as TGCAGCGCACCGGGACCCCCGGAGACCCAGTACTTC.

This clonotype appeared a few times. The V and J genes are TRBV5-1 and TRBJ2-7; 10 positions agree with TRBD2. The CDR3 runs 15 residues. After removal of 2 bases from V and 1 base from J, the junction contained 3 bases not matched to a gene. CDR1 and CDR2 (germline): SGHRS, YFSETQ. The CDR3 sequence: CASSFSSGGSYEQYF. CDR3 in DNA: TGCGCCAGCAGCTTCTCTAGCGGGGGATCCTACGAGCAGTACTTC. The whole variable domain, remainder taken from reference TRBV5-1 and TRBJ2-7, is KAGVTQTPRYLIKTRGQQVTLSCSPISGHRSVSWYQQTPGQGLQFLFEYFSETQRNKGNFPGRFSGRQFSNSRSEMNVSTLELGDSALYLCASSFSSGGSYEQYFGPGTRLTVT.

This clonotype occurred a few times. J is TRBJ2-7 and V is TRBV4-3, with D perhaps matching TRBD1 (5 bases). This CDR3 region has 13 residues. Trimming took 10 bases from V and 1 from J, leaving 14 bases between them. Germline lookup yields CDR1 LGHNA and CDR2 YSLEER. The CDR3 DNA is TGCGCCACCGCCCCAGACAGTTCCTACGAGCAGTACTTC. It specifies CATAPDSSYEQYF.

The chain links TRBV19 to TRBJ2-1; D is undetermined. The CDR3 runs 11 residues. V dropped 1 base and J dropped 6 bases, with 1 base sitting between them. In germline, CDR1 is LNHDA, CDR2 SQIVND (reference sequence). The DNA for the CDR3 is TGTGCCAGTAGTATAGCCAATGAGCAGTTCTTC. Protein: CASSIANEQFF.

This clonotype has a handful of counts. V gene TRBV13 combines with J gene TRBJ1-4, with 7 bases aligning to TRBD1. The V gene's germline CDR1 is PRHDT and CDR2 FYEKMQ (reference sequence). After removal of 6 bases from V and 14 bases from J, the junction contained 21 bases not matched to a gene. The CDR3 runs 16 residues. The CDR3 nucleotides read TGTGCCAGCAGTTTACGGGGACAGACCAAGGGATATTCGCTGTTTTTT. It specifies CASSLRGQTKGYSLFF.

V gene TRBV12-3 or TRBV12-4 combines with J gene TRBJ2-6, with D perhaps matching TRBD1 or TRBD2 (5 bases each). Trimming removed 6 bases at V and 1 base at J, with 28 bases between. The CDR3 is 21 amino acids. The CDR3 nucleotides are TGTGCCAGCAGCCACACCTCCGGGACCCTCCGATTTCCGTCTGGGGCCAACGTCCTGACTTTC. Encoded protein: CASSHTSGTLRFPSGANVLTF.